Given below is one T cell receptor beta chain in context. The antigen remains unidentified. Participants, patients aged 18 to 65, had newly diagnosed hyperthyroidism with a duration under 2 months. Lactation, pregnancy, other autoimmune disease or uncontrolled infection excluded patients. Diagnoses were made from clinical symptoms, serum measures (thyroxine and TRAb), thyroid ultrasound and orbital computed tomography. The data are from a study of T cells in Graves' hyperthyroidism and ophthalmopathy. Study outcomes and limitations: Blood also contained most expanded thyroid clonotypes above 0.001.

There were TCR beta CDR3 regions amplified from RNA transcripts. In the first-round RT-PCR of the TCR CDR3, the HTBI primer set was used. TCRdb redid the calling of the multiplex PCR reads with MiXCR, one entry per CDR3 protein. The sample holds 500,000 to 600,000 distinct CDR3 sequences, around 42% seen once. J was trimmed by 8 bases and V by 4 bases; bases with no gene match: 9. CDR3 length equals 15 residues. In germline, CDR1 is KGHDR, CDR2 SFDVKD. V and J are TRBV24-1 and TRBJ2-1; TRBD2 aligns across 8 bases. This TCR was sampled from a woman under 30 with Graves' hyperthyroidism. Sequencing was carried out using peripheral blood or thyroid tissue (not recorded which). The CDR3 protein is CATSERGLAPDEQFF. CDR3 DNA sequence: TGTGCCACCAGTGAAAGAGGACTAGCTCCCGATGAGCAGTTCTTC.